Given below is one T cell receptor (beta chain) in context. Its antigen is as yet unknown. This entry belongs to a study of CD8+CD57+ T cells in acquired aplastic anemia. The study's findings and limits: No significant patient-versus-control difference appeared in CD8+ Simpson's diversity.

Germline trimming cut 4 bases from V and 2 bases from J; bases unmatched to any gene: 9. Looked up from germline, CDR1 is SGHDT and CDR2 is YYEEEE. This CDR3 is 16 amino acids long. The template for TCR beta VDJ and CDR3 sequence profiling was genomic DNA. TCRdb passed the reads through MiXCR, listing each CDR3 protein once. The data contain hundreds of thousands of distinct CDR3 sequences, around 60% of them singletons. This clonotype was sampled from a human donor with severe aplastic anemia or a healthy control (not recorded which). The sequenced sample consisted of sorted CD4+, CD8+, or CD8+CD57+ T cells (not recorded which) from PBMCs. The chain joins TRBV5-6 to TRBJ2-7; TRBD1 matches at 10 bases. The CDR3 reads CASSPRQGALTYEQYF. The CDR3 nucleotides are TGTGCCAGCAGCCCTCGACAGGGGGCACTGACCTACGAGCAGTACTTC. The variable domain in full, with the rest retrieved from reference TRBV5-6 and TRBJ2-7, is DAGVTQSPTHLIKTRGQQVTLRCSPKSGHDTVSWYQQALGQGPQFIFQYYEEEERQRGNFPDRFSGHQFPNYSSELNVNALLLGDSALYLCASSPRQGALTYEQYFGPGTRLTVT.